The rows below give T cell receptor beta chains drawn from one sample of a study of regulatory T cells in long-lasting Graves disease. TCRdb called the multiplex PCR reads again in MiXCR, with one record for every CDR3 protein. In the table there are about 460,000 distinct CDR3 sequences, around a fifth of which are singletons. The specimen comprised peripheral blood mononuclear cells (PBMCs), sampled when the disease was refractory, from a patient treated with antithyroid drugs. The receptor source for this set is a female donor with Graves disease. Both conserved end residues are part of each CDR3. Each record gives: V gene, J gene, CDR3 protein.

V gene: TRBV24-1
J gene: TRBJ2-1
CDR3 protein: CATSDSIQGFNEQFF

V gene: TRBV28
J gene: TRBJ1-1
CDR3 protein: CASRPGDSRNTEAFF

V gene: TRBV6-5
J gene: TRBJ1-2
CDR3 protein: CASSYEGGINYGYTF

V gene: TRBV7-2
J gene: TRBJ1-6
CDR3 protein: CASSLAWENSPLHF

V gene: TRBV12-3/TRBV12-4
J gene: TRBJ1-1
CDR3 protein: CASSLSPSRLKNTEAFF

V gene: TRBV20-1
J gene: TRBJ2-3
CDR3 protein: CSASERPRADTQYF

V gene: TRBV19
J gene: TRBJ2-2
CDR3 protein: CASSILGISGELFF

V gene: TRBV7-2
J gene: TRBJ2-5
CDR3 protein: CASLTRAGEETQYF

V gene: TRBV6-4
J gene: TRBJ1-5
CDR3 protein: CASKRDRLSNQPQHF

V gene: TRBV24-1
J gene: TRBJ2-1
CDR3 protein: CATTGLGANEQFF

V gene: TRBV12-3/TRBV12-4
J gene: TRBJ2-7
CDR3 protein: CASSPGTVGYEQYF

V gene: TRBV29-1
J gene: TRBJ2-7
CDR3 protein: CSVTSGAYEQYF

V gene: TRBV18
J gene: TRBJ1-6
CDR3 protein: CASSSGTENSPLHF